This T cell receptor (beta chain) was recovered during a study of vaccination effects on CD4 cells after COVID-19. Using immunoSEQ multiplex PCR, the repertoire was profiled, and TCRdb retains in-frame clones only, with some absent. The sample contains fewer than 85,000 clones, around 70% of which appear only once. Worth noting for this clone: What it recognizes is unknown.

When around nine days of culture had elapsed, CD4+ T cells were isolated. Two-dose BNT162b2 or mRNA-1273 vaccination was given to participants. This receptor was taken from a human donor who received a COVID-19 vaccine. The specimen comprised CD4+ T cells from PBMCs cultured without peptide, sampled after COVID-19 vaccination.

The CDR3 sequence is CASSLVDRRAEAFF. The CDR3 DNA sequence: TGTGCCAGCAGTTTAGTTGACAGGAGGGCTGAAGCTTTCTTT. The rearrangement joins TRBV28 to TRBJ1-1; D may be TRBD1 (6 bases). The V and J ends lost 2 bases and 6 bases respectively, with 13 bases between them. Germline loops: CDR1 MDHEN, CDR2 SYDVKM. This CDR3 is 14 amino acids long.